These T cell receptor beta chains were read from a single sample in a study of cytomegalovirus exposure and HLA in healthy donors. Generated by immunoSEQ multiplex PCR, the TCRdb table keeps only in-frame clones and is missing some. The table has some 150,000 clones, about 87% seen once. Sequenced material: PBMCs. Source of these receptors: a woman under 40 in good health and CMV-seronegative. Both conserved end residues are part of each CDR3. D genes are given only for firm matches. Some rows have no size entry. The others give once, few or many, or a class for an expanded clone.

abundance,d_gene,j_gene,v_gene,CDR3nt,CDR3aa
NA,TRBD1,TRBJ1-1,TRBV2,TGTGCCAGCAGCCTTCGACAGGGCACCGAAGCTTTCTTT,CASSLRQGTEAFF
NA,NA,TRBJ2-5,TRBV5-4,TGTGCCAGCAGCTTGGTTGGCTCCCAAGAGACCCAGTACTTC,CASSLVGSQETQYF
NA,NA,TRBJ2-1,TRBV5-6,TGTGCCAGCAGCCCGTGGACAAGCTCCTACAATGAGCAGTTCTTC,CASSPWTSSYNEQFF
NA,TRBD2,TRBJ2-5,TRBV4-1,TGCGCCAGCAGCCAAGGACGGGGGGAAGAGACCCAGTACTTC,CASSQGRGEETQYF
NA,TRBD2,TRBJ2-1,TRBV28,TGTGCCAGCAGGGGACTAGCGGGGGGTCCATACAATGAGCAGTTCTTC,CASRGLAGGPYNEQFF
once,NA,TRBJ1-2,TRBV27,TGTGCCAGCAGTTTGATTGGACAGACTAACTATGGCTACACCTTC,CASSLIGQTNYGYTF
NA,NA,TRBJ1-1,TRBV5-1,TGCGCCAGCAGCTTATTTGGCAGGGAGGACGCTGAAGCTTTCTTT,CASSLFGREDAEAFF
NA,TRBD1,TRBJ1-2,TRBV28,TGTGCCAGCAGTTCACAGGGGGTTTCACTTGGTGGCCACACCTTC,CASSSQGVSLGGHTF
NA,NA,TRBJ1-3,TRBV18,TGTGCCAGCTCATCGGGACAACCGAGGTCTGGAAACACCATATATTTT,CASSSGQPRSGNTIYF
NA,TRBD2,TRBJ2-7,TRBV13,TGTGCCAGCAGCCCGCTACGGACTAGCGGAAACTACGAGCAGTACTTC,CASSPLRTSGNYEQYF
once,TRBD2,TRBJ2-1,TRBV7-8,TGTGCCAGCAGGCGAACTAGCGACGCCAGTGAGCAGTTCTTC,CASRRTSDASEQFF
NA,TRBD1,TRBJ1-1,TRBV30,TGTGCCAGGACAGGGGGCGCGGGCACTGAAGCTTTCTTT,CARTGGAGTEAFF
once,NA,TRBJ1-1,TRBV9,TGTGCCAGCAGCCCCCGGTGGTCGAACACTGAAGCTTTCTTT,CASSPRWSNTEAFF
NA,NA,TRBJ1-1,TRBV11-2,TGTGCCAGCAGCTCCCGGCAGGGGAAGGTTACTGAAGCTTTCTTT,CASSSRQGKVTEAFF
NA,NA,TRBJ1-3,TRBV7-6,TGTGCCAGCACCACTATCGGGGGAATTTCTGGAAACACCATATATTTT,CASTTIGGISGNTIYF
NA,NA,TRBJ1-4,TRBV5-4,TGTGCCAGCAGCCTAAGACGCGGGCGGGGTAGAACAACTAATGAAAAACTGTTTTTT,CASSLRRGRGRTTNEKLFF
NA,TRBD1,TRBJ1-2,TRBV5-4,TGTGCCAGCAGCTTTGACAGGGGAGGCGTCGGCTACACCTTC,CASSFDRGGVGYTF
NA,TRBD1,TRBJ1-5,TRBV6-1,TGTGCCAGCAGTGCTGGGACAGGGAATTCGTTGTTCGGGCAGCCCCAGCATTTT,CASSAGTGNSLFGQPQHF
few,NA,TRBJ2-7,TRBV4-1,TGCGCCAGCAGCCGACGGGACGAGCAGTACTTC,CASSRRDEQYF
NA,NA,TRBJ1-1,TRBV27,TGTGCCAGCAGGCAGGGCTCTGAAGCTTTCTTT,CASRQGSEAFF
NA,TRBD2,TRBJ2-7,TRBV11-2,TGTGCCAGCAGCTTAGGCCTAGCTAGCGGGAGGGCCTACGAGCAGTACTTC,CASSLGLASGRAYEQYF
once,TRBD2,TRBJ2-1,TRBV4-1,TGCGCCAGCAGCCAAGATCCCGTAGCGGGAGAGCAGTTCTTC,CASSQDPVAGEQFF
NA,TRBD1,TRBJ2-7,TRBV7-2,TGTGCCAGCAGCCTATTGACAGGGAACTCCTACGAGCAGTACTTC,CASSLLTGNSYEQYF
NA,TRBD1,TRBJ2-5,TRBV30,TGTGCCTGGAGTCCAGGGACAGGGTTAAGTGAGACCCAGTACTTC,CAWSPGTGLSETQYF
NA,TRBD2,TRBJ2-1,TRBV4-2,TGTGCCAGCAGCCAAGAGACCAGCGGGGGTGCCAATGAGCAGTTCTTC,CASSQETSGGANEQFF
NA,NA,TRBJ1-1,TRBV28,TGTGCCAGCAGTTCGGGGGGTGGGTTCGGCACTGAAGCTTTCTTT,CASSSGGGFGTEAFF
NA,TRBD2,TRBJ2-4,TRBV28,TGTGCCAGCAGTTTCCGATACCGGGGGGGCTATCTAGCCAAAAACATTCAGTACTTC,CASSFRYRGGYLAKNIQYF
NA,TRBD2,TRBJ2-3,TRBV13,TGTGCCAGCAGCAAAAGGGGCGGGGGGGTAGAGTCAGATACGCAGTATTTT,CASSKRGGGVESDTQYF
NA,NA,TRBJ1-5,TRBV30,TGTGCCTGGAGGAGGGATAGCAATCAGCCCCAGCATTTT,CAWRRDSNQPQHF
NA,NA,TRBJ2-1,TRBV2,TGTGCCAGCTCGGCTGGGGGGGAGCAGTTCTTC,CASSAGGEQFF
NA,TRBD2,TRBJ2-5,TRBV5-1,TGCGCCAGCAGCTTCGGACTAGCGGAGGAGACCCAGTACTTC,CASSFGLAEETQYF
NA,NA,TRBJ2-7,TRBV28,TGTGCCAGCAGTTTATGGGGCAGGCCCTACGAGCAGTACTTC,CASSLWGRPYEQYF
NA,NA,TRBJ2-7,TRBV5-4,TGTGCCAGCAGCTTGGGGACTAGGGGGTACGAGCAGTACTTC,CASSLGTRGYEQYF
once,NA,TRBJ2-5,TRBV21-1,TGTGCCAGCAGCAAAGCTTGGACAGGGCAAGAGACCCAGTACTTC,CASSKAWTGQETQYF
NA,NA,TRBJ1-2,TRBV2,TGTGCCAGCCGTTCCTTGAGAGATGGCTACACCTTC,CASRSLRDGYTF
once,TRBD1,TRBJ2-5,TRBV10-3,TGTGCCATCAGTGCTAGCCCGGGACAGGGAGGGATGGAGACCCAGTACTTC,CAISASPGQGGMETQYF
once,NA,TRBJ1-6,TRBV28,TGTGCCAGCTTACCCGTGAGGACAGTAAATTCACCCCTCCACTTT,CASLPVRTVNSPLHF
NA,NA,TRBJ1-2,TRBV27,TGTGCCAGCAGTTTCTCGGGACTCTCCTATGGCTACACCTTC,CASSFSGLSYGYTF
NA,NA,TRBJ2-7,TRBV7-2,TGTGCCAGCAGCTTTCGTGGGGGCAGGGACGAGCAGTACTTC,CASSFRGGRDEQYF
NA,TRBD1,TRBJ1-1,TRBV7-6,TGTGCCAGCAGCTCAGATCCGGACAGGGGAGTCACTGAAGCTTTCTTT,CASSSDPDRGVTEAFF
NA,TRBD1,TRBJ1-1,TRBV27,TGTGCCAGCAGTTTCATTCTAAGGGGGCAAGAGACTGAAGCTTTCTTT,CASSFILRGQETEAFF
NA,NA,TRBJ1-5,TRBV28,TGTGCCAGCACCCCAGGGCGCGAACAGCCCCAGCATTTT,CASTPGREQPQHF
NA,TRBD1,TRBJ2-1,TRBV11-2,TGTGCCAGCAGCTTAGGCGGCAGGGGGTATTCCAATGAGCAGTTCTTC,CASSLGGRGYSNEQFF
NA,TRBD1,TRBJ2-1,TRBV2,TGTGCCAGCAGACCGGGACAGGGCTTGAATGAGCAGTTCTTC,CASRPGQGLNEQFF
NA,NA,TRBJ2-7,TRBV6-5,TGTGCCAGCAGATCCCTTTCCTACGAGCAGTACTTC,CASRSLSYEQYF
NA,TRBD2,TRBJ2-3,TRBV7-3,TGTGCCAGCAGCTCCCCGGGACTAGCGGGATCTATCGGCACAGATACGCAGTATTTT,CASSSPGLAGSIGTDTQYF
NA,NA,TRBJ1-1,TRBV7-9,TGTGCCAGCAGCTTAATGCAGCAGGGCACTGAAGCTTTCTTT,CASSLMQQGTEAFF
NA,NA,TRBJ2-3,TRBV6-4,TGTGCCAGCAGTGTGGAGAGTTACACAGATACGCAGTATTTT,CASSVESYTDTQYF
NA,TRBD2,TRBJ2-7,TRBV7-9,TGTGCCAGCAGCTTAGCGTACAGCGGGGGGGCCCACGAGCAGTACTTC,CASSLAYSGGAHEQYF
NA,TRBD2,TRBJ2-3,TRBV29-1,TGCAGCGTCGGGACTAGAAACACAGATACGCAGTATTTT,CSVGTRNTDTQYF
NA,TRBD1,TRBJ2-2,TRBV9,TGTGCCAGCAGACCAACAGGGGACACCGGGGAGCTGTTTTTT,CASRPTGDTGELFF